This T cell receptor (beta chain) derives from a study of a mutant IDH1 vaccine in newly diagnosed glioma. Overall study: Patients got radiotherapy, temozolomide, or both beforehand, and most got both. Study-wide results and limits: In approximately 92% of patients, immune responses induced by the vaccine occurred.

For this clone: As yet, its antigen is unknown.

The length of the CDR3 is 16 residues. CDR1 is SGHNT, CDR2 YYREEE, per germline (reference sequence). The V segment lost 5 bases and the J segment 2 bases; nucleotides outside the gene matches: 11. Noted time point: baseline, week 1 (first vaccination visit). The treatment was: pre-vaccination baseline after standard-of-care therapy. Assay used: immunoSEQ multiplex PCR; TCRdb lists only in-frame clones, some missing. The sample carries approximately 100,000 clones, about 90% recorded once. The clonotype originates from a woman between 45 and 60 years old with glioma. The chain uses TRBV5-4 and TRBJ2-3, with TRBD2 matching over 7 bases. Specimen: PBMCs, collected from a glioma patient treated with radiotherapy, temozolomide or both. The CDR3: CASRPGLAAYTDTQYF. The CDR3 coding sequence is TGTGCCAGCAGGCCTGGGCTAGCGGCCTACACAGATACGCAGTATTTT.